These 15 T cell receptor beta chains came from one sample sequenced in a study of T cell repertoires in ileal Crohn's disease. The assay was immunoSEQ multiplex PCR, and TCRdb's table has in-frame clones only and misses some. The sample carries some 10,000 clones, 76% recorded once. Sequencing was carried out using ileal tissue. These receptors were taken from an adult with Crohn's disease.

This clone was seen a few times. The CDR3 protein is CASSVDSHSTQYF. CDR3 in DNA: TGTGCCAGCAGCGTCGACTCTCACTCTACGCAGTATTTT. The chain couples TRBV9 to TRBJ2-3; no definite D call. The germline V gene has CDR1 SGDLS and CDR2 YYNGEE. CDR3 length equals 13 residues. V dropped 2 bases and J dropped 8 bases, with 12 bases sitting between them. Full variable domain (missing parts from reference TRBV9 and TRBJ2-3): DSGVTQTPKHLITATGQRVTLRCSPRSGDLSVYWYQQSLDQGLQFLIQYYNGEERAKGNILERFSAQQFPDLHSELNLSSLELGDSALYFCASSVDSHSTQYFGPGTRLTVL.

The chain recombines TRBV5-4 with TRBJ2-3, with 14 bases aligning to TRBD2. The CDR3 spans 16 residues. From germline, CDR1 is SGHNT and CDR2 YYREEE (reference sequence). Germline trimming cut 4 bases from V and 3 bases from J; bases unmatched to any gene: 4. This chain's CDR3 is CASSGRLAGGTDTQYF. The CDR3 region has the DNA TGTGCCAGCAGCGGGAGACTAGCGGGGGGGACAGATACGCAGTATTTT. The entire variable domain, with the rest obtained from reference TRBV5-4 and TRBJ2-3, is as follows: ETGVTQSPTHLIKTRGQQVTLRCSSQSGHNTVSWYQQALGQGPQFIFQYYREEENGRGNFPPRFSGLQFPNYSSELNVNALELDDSALYLCASSGRLAGGTDTQYFGPGTRLTVL.

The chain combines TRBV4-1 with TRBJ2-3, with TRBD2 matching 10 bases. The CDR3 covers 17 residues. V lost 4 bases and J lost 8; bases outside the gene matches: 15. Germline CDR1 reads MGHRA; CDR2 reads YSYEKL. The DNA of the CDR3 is TGCGCCAGCAGCCGCACGATGGGAAGCGGGAGGGCATCTACGCAGTATTTT. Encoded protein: CASSRTMGSGRASTQYF.

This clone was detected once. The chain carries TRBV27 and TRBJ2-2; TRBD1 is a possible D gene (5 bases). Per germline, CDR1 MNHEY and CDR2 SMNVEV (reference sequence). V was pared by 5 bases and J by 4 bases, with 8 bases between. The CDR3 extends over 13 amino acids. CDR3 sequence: CASSQGPTGELFF. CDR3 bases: TGTGCCAGCAGTCAGGGTCCCACCGGGGAGCTGTTTTTT.

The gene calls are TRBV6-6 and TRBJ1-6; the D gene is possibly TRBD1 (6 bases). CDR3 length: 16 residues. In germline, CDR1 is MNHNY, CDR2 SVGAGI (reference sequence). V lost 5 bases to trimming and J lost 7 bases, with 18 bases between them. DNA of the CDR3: TGTGCCAGCAGTACGCCAGGACAGTTCACGAATTCACCCCTCCACTTT. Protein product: CASSTPGQFTNSPLHF.

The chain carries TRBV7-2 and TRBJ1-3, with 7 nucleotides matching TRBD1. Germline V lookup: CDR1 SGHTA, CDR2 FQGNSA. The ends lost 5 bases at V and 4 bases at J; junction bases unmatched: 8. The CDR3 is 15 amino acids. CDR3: CASSRDRAGGNTIYF. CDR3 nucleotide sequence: TGTGCCAGCAGCCGAGACAGGGCTGGAGGAAACACCATATATTTT.

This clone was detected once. Written as DNA, the CDR3 is TGTGCCAGCAGCACCAGACAGGGGGCATGGGAGCAGTTCTTC. This translates into CASSTRQGAWEQFF. The rearrangement links TRBV7-2 to TRBJ2-1; 10 bases are a match to TRBD1. The CDR3 consists of 14 residues. The germline V gene encodes CDR1 SGHTA and CDR2 FQGNSA. The V segment lost 5 bases and the J segment 10 bases; nucleotides outside the gene matches: 8.

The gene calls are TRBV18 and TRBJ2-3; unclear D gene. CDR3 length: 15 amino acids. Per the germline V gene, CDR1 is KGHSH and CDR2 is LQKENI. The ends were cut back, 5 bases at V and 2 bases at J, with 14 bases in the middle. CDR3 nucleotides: TGTGCCAGCTCATCGCGGAGTGGCGACACAGATACGCAGTATTTT. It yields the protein CASSSRSGDTDTQYF.

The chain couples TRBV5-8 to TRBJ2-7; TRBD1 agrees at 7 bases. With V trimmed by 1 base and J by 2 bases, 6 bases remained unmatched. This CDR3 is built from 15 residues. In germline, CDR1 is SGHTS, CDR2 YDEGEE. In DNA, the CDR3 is TGTGCCAGCAGCTTGTTTGGGACAGACACCTACGAGCAGTACTTC. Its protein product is CASSLFGTDTYEQYF.

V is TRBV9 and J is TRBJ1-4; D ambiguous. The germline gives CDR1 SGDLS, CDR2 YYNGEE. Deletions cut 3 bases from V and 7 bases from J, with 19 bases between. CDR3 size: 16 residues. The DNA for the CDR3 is TGTGCCAGCAGCGGGTCCTCCTCCGGGGTGGGTGAAAAACTGTTTTTT. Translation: CASSGSSSGVGEKLFF. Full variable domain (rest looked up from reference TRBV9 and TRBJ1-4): DSGVTQTPKHLITATGQRVTLRCSPRSGDLSVYWYQQSLDQGLQFLIQYYNGEERAKGNILERFSAQQFPDLHSELNLSSLELGDSALYFCASSGSSSGVGEKLFFGSGTQLSVL.

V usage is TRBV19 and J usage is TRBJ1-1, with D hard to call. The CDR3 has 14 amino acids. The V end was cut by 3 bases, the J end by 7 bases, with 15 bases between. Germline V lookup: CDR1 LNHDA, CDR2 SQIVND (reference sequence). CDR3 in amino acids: CASSIPGRISEAFF. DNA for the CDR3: TGTGCCAGTAGTATTCCGGGGAGGATAAGTGAAGCTTTCTTT.

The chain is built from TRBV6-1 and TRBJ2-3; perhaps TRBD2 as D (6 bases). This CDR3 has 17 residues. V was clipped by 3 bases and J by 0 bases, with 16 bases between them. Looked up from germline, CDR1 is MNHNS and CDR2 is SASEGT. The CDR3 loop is CASSERRGGTSTDTQYF. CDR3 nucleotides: TGTGCCAGCAGTGAGCGGCGGGGCGGGACCAGCACAGATACGCAGTATTTT.

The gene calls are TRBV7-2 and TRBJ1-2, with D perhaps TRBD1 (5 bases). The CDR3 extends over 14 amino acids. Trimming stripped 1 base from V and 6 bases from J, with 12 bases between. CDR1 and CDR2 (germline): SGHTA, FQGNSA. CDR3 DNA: TGTGCCAGCAGCTTAGGATCATTAGGGGATGGCTACACCTTC. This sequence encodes CASSLGSLGDGYTF.

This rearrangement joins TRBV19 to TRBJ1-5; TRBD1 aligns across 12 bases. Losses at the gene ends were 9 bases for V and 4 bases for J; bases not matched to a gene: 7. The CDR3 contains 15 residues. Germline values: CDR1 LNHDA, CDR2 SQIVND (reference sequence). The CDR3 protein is CASTGQGARNQPQHF. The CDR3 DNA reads TGTGCCAGCACGGGACAGGGGGCGCGAAATCAGCCCCAGCATTTT.

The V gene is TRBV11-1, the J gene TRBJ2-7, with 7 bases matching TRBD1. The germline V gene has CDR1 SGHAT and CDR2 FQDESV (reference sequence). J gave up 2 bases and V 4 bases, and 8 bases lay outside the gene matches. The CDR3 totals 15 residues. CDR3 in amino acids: CASSYTGVETYEQYF. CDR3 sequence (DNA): TGTGCCAGCAGCTATACAGGGGTAGAAACCTACGAGCAGTACTTC.